Shown below are 11 T cell receptor beta chains from a single sample sequenced in a study of blood T cell repertoires in COVID-19 (dated by TCRdb to 2018 to 2020). Library prep was done by the immunoSEQ multiplex PCR assay. As stored in TCRdb, this immuneACCESS dataset retains in-frame rearrangements with V and J assigned. A fraction of the clones does not appear; measured against another copy, unresolved V genes explain less than half of the discrepancy, and the remainder lacks a known reason. The sample profile shows tens of thousands of clones; 65% to 85% of them were found once. The ten biggest clones cover roughly 2.5% of the sample. What was sequenced was peripheral blood. The receptors originated from a man over 45 with acute or convalescent COVID-19.

The chain uses TRBV28 and TRBJ2-7; 8 bases agree with TRBD1. V was clipped by 3 bases and J by 0 bases; unmatched bases: 7. Germline values: CDR1 MDHEN, CDR2 SYDVKM. This CDR3 is 16 amino acids long. The CDR3 region is CASSFQTGGLSYEQYF. The CDR3 DNA follows: TGTGCCAGCAGTTTCCAAACAGGGGGGCTCTCCTACGAGCAGTACTTC.

The V call is TRBV28, the J call TRBJ2-1; D call uncertain. Germline CDR1 reads MDHEN; CDR2 reads SYDVKM. This CDR3 has 12 amino acids. V lost 5 bases and J lost 4, with 6 bases in between. CDR3 sequence (DNA): TGTGCCAGCAGTCTAAATTACAATGAGCAGTTCTTC. Its protein product is CASSLNYNEQFF.

The CDR3 DNA sequence: TGTGCCAGCACCGAAGGACAGGGCGGTCAGCCCCAGCATTTT. Its translation: CASTEGQGGQPQHF. The rearrangement uses TRBV5-5 and TRBJ1-5; 8 positions match TRBD1. V was pared by 6 bases and J by 6 bases, with 8 bases of the junction left unmatched. CDR1 is SGHKS, CDR2 YYEKEE, per germline (reference sequence). The CDR3 totals 14 residues.

The chain carries TRBV30 and TRBJ1-5; D gene ambiguous. Trimming took 1 base from V and 3 from J, leaving 7 bases between them. CDR3 size: 13 residues. The V gene's germline CDR1 is GTSNPN and CDR2 SVGIG (reference sequence). CDR3 nucleotide sequence: TGTGCCTGGAGTGGACAAGTCAATCAGCCCCAGCATTTT. Protein product: CAWSGQVNQPQHF.

The gene calls are TRBV9 and TRBJ2-5; 7 bases are shared with TRBD2. V lost 1 base to trimming and J lost 5 bases; unmatched junction nucleotides: 8. The length of the CDR3 is 15 residues. The V gene's germline CDR1 is SGDLS and CDR2 YYNGEE. CDR3 coding DNA: TGTGCCAGCAGCGTACAAGGGCTGGGGGGGGAGACCCAGTACTTC. Residues: CASSVQGLGGETQYF.

The rearrangement uses TRBV10-3 and TRBJ1-5; 8 nucleotides line up with TRBD1. The length of the CDR3 is 15 residues. The J segment lost 5 bases and the V segment lost 6 bases, leaving 9 bases of the junction unmatched. In germline, CDR1 is ENHRY, CDR2 SYGVKD. The DNA for the CDR3 is TGTGCCATCAGCCAGACAGGGGCGGAATATCAGCCCCAGCATTTT. Protein product: CAISQTGAEYQPQHF.

This clone occurred once. An end of the junction differs from the germline gene, which may be a read error. This chain joins TRBV9 and TRBJ1-6; 10 bases are shared with TRBD1. Germline values: CDR1 SGDLS, CDR2 YYNGEE. This CDR3 comprises 17 residues. The CDR3 nucleotides are TGTGCAAGCAGCGTAGGACAGGGGGGCTCCTATAATTCACCCCTCCACTTT. It translates to CASSVGQGGSYNSPLHF.

The table lists this clone with a count of one. The chain is built from TRBV29-1 and TRBJ1-1, with TRBD1 identical over 7 bases. This CDR3 region has 13 residues. Unmatched junction bases numbered 3, after V lost 4 bases and J lost 1 base. From germline, CDR1 is SQVTM and CDR2 ANQGSEA. The CDR3 sequence: CSVGRQGNTEAFF. CDR3 DNA sequence: TGCAGCGTTGGCAGACAGGGGAACACTGAAGCTTTCTTT.

The V call is TRBV14, the J call TRBJ1-2, with D maybe TRBD1 (5 bases). The CDR3 is 14 residues long. Germline-derived CDR1 and CDR2 are SGHDN and FVKESK. Trimming removed 0 bases from V and 0 bases from J, with 5 bases in between. In DNA, the CDR3 is TGTGCCAGCAGCCAAGAGACAGCTAACTATGGCTACACCTTC. It encodes CASSQETANYGYTF.

In DNA, the CDR3 is TGTGCCAGCAGTTTCGGCGGCAAAAACATTCAGTACTTC. As protein: CASSFGGKNIQYF. The V gene is TRBV12-3 or TRBV12-4, the J gene TRBJ2-4; D call uncertain. The CDR3 is 13 residues long. V was trimmed by 3 bases and J by 3 bases, leaving 6 bases between them.

This rearrangement joins TRBV7-3 to TRBJ2-2; 13 nucleotides agree with TRBD2. V shed 4 bases and J 2 bases; nucleotides not matched to a gene: 4. The CDR3 runs to 17 residues. Germline values: CDR1 SGHTA, CDR2 FQGTGA. The CDR3 nucleotides read TGTGCCAGCAGCTCCGGACTAGCGGGAGCTAACACCGGGGAGCTGTTTTTT. It specifies CASSSGLAGANTGELFF. Together with reference TRBV7-3 and TRBJ2-2, the CDR3 gives the full variable domain: GAGVSQTPSNKVTEKGKYVELRCDPISGHTALYWYRQSLGQGPEFLIYFQGTGAADDSGLPNDRFFAVRPEGSVSTLKIQRTERGDSAVYLCASSSGLAGANTGELFFGEGSRLTVL.